These 9 T cell receptor beta chains were all obtained from the same sample, sequenced in a study of regulatory T cells in long-lasting Graves disease. CDR3-region Arm-PCR and iRepertoire HTBI primers produced the TCR beta libraries. TCRdb reanalysed the multiplex PCR reads using MiXCR and keeps one entry per CDR3 protein. The table records approximately 290,000 distinct CDR3 sequences, under 25% of them present only once. The time point denotes: persistent/refractory GD, antithyroid drugs over 5 years with positive TRAb. Preparation of the TCR library used RNA extracted from PBMCs. The starting material was peripheral blood mononuclear cells (PBMCs), obtained when the disease was refractory, from a patient treated with antithyroid drugs. Receptors originate from a female donor with Graves disease.

This clonotype was detected many times. The V and J genes are TRBV7-2 and TRBJ2-7; D unresolved. CDR1 is SGHTA, CDR2 FQGNSA, per germline. This CDR3 spans 13 amino acids. Trimming left V 2 bases short and J 5 bases short, with 10 bases between. CDR3 amino acids: CASSLRTDHEQYF. The CDR3 DNA follows: TGTGCCAGCAGCTTACGGACGGACCACGAGCAGTACTTC.

The sample holds one count of this clonotype. This sequence joins TRBV9 and TRBJ1-1; D ambiguous. Trimming removed 0 bases at V and 5 bases at J, with 14 bases between. The CDR3 runs to 15 residues. Germline CDR1 is SGDLS and CDR2 is YYNGEE. DNA of the CDR3: TGTGCCAGCAGCGTAGTAAGCGGGGATGGGACTGAAGCTTTCTTT. It encodes CASSVVSGDGTEAFF.

The chain recombines TRBV7-2 with TRBJ2-5; D remains unclear. V was trimmed by 1 base and J by 2 bases, leaving 8 bases between them. This CDR3 is built from 14 residues. Germline CDR1 and CDR2: SGHTA and FQGNSA. As DNA, the CDR3 is TGTGCCAGCAGCTTAGTCTTAGCACAAGAGACCCAGTACTTC. Its protein product is CASSLVLAQETQYF.

In its sample, this clonotype was seen many times. The chain links TRBV20-1 to TRBJ1-1; tentative D call: TRBD1 (6 bases). Germline-derived CDR1 and CDR2 are DFQATT and SNEGSKA (reference sequence). The V and J ends lost 7 bases and 8 bases respectively, with 14 bases between them. The CDR3 extends over 11 amino acids. CDR3 protein: CSVGTSIEAFF. CDR3 nucleotides: TGCAGTGTCGGGACAAGCATAGAAGCTTTCTTT.

Of note for this clonotype: The junction and the germline gene differ at one end; a read error may be behind it. The chain carries TRBV27 and TRBJ2-7; D call uncertain. There are 11 residues in the CDR3. Germline V gives CDR1 MNHEY, CDR2 SMNVEV (reference sequence). CDR3 nucleotides: TGTGCCGGCAGATCCGCCTACGAGCAGTACTTC. It yields the protein CAGRSAYEQYF.

This clonotype was observed a handful of times. The rearrangement uses TRBV7-9 and TRBJ2-5; TRBD1 is a possible D gene (5 bases). The CDR3 loop spans 16 amino acids. Germline CDR1 and CDR2: SEHNR and FQNEAQ (reference sequence). Trimming cost V 6 bases and J 4 bases, with 21 bases left between them. The CDR3 DNA sequence: TGTGCCAGCAGATCCCAGGGTTTCGGCCTCCGAGAGACCCAGTACTTC. Its translation is CASRSQGFGLRETQYF.

This clonotype came up many times. The CDR3 DNA reads TGTGCCAGCAGCTTACGGGGCGCTGGGGTGAGAAACATTCAGTACTTC. This codes for CASSLRGAGVRNIQYF. The chain links TRBV11-2 to TRBJ2-4; D might be TRBD1 or TRBD2, each matching 5 bases. V lost 2 bases and J lost 6, with 17 bases in between. Germline V gives CDR1 SGHAT, CDR2 FQNNGV. The CDR3 has 16 residues.

The sample holds many counts of this clonotype. The V call is TRBV7-2, the J call TRBJ2-2; no clear D gene. The germline V and J ends were trimmed by 4 bases and 3 bases, with 9 bases remaining between them. The germline V gene encodes CDR1 SGHTA and CDR2 FQGNSA. This CDR3 is built from 14 residues. CDR3 in DNA: TGTGCCAGCAGCTCAACACGGGACACCGGGGAGCTGTTTTTT. Translation gives CASSSTRDTGELFF.

This clonotype was seen once. A clone one base away is much larger, so this may be a read error. CDR3 residues: CASSEGTKETQHF. DNA for the CDR3: TGCGCCAGCAGCGAAGGGACTAAAGAGACCCAGCACTTC. This sequence joins TRBV10-1 and TRBJ2-5; 7 bases fit TRBD2. The CDR3 is made up of 13 amino acids. CDR1 is WNHNN, CDR2 SYGVQD, per germline (reference sequence).